The rows below give T cell receptor beta chains drawn from one sample of a study of beta chain features in type 1 diabetes. The table came from immunoSEQ multiplex PCR; TCRdb's copy has only in-frame clones and leaves some out. In the table there are 130,000 to 150,000 clones, 9% to 9.5% of which are singletons. What was sequenced was central memory CD4+ T cells from blood. These TCRs come from a man aged 18 to 35 in good health. CDR3s include the opening cysteine and the closing phenylalanine or tryptophan. Each record gives: V gene, CDR3 protein.

TRBV7-3,CASSLGPNTDTQYF
TRBV11-2,CASSLQVGGYTF
TRBV19,CASSIGGQTEYGYTF
TRBV7-2,CASSPLGLINSPLHF
TRBV5-4,CASSFTEYNEQFF
TRBV14,CASSQAGSLGGETQYF
TRBV5-1,CASSGQRTNYGYTF
TRBV5-1,CASSDGLAGLTDTQYF
TRBV6-5,CASSPLAGGFYEQFF
TRBV6-1,CASSEKTGLKQYF
TRBV7-2,CASSRWGEPKNIQYF
TRBV7-9,CASSSHEGGETQYF
TRBV7-2,CASSFSGGAVWDTDTQYF
TRBV18,CASSPRVAPTGELFF
TRBV14,CASSQMSNEQYF
TRBV7-3,CASSPGGQFTDTQYF
TRBV13,CASSSTSGQKNTGELFF
TRBV7-8,CASSSGLPTQQYF
TRBV2,CASMIQGGTEAFF
TRBV5-5,CASSLAGVLAGGRETQYF
TRBV4-1,CASSQESALHNSPLHF
TRBV6-5,CASSFLGANTEAFF
TRBV9,CASSPPGTGGYGYTF
TRBV9,CASSGSGQGNHEQYF
TRBV5-8,CASSLAAYGYTF
TRBV5-6,CASSRGEGAGGFHEQYF
TRBV9,CASSADRANSYNSPLHF
TRBV7-2,CASARGGTQETQYF
TRBV5-4,CASSYPGRLDGYTF
TRBV11-2,CASSKLQGHAGYTF
TRBV4-3,CASSDTGGGQEKLFF
TRBV10-3,CAISSGTGEYEQYF
TRBV18,CASSPGHGETQYF
TRBV4-3,CASSQALAGGPSDEQFF
TRBV28,CASSSFGETQYF
TRBV5-1,CASSFSPKSRTGSYEQYF
TRBV6-5,CASVKTGSYQHF